This TCR beta chain was retrieved from a study of T cell responses to AZD1222 COVID-19 vaccine. This CDR3 comprises 15 residues. V lost 3 bases and J lost 7; bases outside the gene matches: 8. Germline V gene lookup returns CDR1 MNHEY and CDR2 SMNVEV (reference sequence). With respect to this clone: Its target is unknown.

Study-level findings and limits: White British donors predominated, females outnumbered males, and clonal diversity was possibly underestimated.

TCRdb keeps only in-frame clones here, not all; method: immunoSEQ multiplex PCR. Here the sample spans 65,000 to 85,000 clones, about 88% being singletons. Source: peripheral blood, taken on day 0 of AZD1222 vaccination. The TCR originated in an adult in good health. This chain links TRBV27 with TRBJ1-4, with 7 bases lining up with TRBD1. CDR3 bases: TGTGCCAGCAGTTTTATGGCAGGGGGTGTTGAAAAACTGTTTTTT. Its protein is CASSFMAGGVEKLFF. The full variable domain, completed using reference TRBV27 and TRBJ1-4, is EAQVTQNPRYLITVTGKKLTVTCSQNMNHEYMSWYRQDPGLGLRQIYYSMNVEVTDKGDVPEGYKVSRKEKRNFPLILESPSPNQTSLYFCASSFMAGGVEKLFFGSGTQLSVL.